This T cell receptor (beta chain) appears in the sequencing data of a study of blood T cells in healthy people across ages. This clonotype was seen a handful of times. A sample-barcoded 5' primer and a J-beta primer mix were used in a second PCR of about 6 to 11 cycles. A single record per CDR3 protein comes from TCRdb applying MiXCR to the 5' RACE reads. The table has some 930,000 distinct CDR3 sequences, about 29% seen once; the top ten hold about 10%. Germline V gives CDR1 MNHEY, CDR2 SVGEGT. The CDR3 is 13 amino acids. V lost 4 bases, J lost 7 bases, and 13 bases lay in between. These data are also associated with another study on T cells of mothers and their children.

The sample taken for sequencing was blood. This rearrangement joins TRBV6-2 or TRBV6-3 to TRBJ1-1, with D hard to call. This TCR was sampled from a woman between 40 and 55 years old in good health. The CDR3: CASSFVEVGEAFF. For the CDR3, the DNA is TGTGCCAGCAGTTTCGTCGAGGTGGGTGAAGCTTTCTTT.